This TCR beta chain was sequenced during a study of beta chain features in type 1 diabetes. Study observations and caveats: Patients with Type 1 diabetes showed moderately but significantly shorter TCRB CDR3s in all four CD4+ subsets.

The entirety of the isolated RNA underwent reverse transcription, so expressed TCRB transcripts were sequenced. Only in-frame clones appear in the TCRdb table, and some are missing; sequencing was by immunoSEQ multiplex PCR. The repertoire has some 120,000 clones, 15% to 20% of them found once; the top ten carry roughly 2.6%. Germline values: CDR1 LGHNA, CDR2 YNFKEQ. Trimming removed 4 bases from V and 1 base from J; junction bases left unmatched: 6. The CDR3 totals 15 residues. This clone was seen more than once but under ten times. Antigen specificity is unknown. This sequence joins TRBV4-2 and TRBJ1-1, with 7 bases lining up with TRBD1. This clonotype was obtained from a man aged 18 to 29 with type 1 diabetes. What was sequenced was central memory CD4+ T cells from blood. CDR3 coding DNA: TGTGCCAGCAGCCCAATGGACAGGACGAACACTGAAGCTTTCTTT. It codes for CASSPMDRTNTEAFF.